This T cell receptor (beta chain) emerged from a study of tumor-infiltrating lymphocytes in localized non-small cell lung cancer. Repertoires were generated with immunoSEQ multiplex PCR, while TCRdb's copy carries only in-frame clones and drops some. The table lists about 3,000 clones, more than 45% of them singletons. V lost 5 bases to trimming and J lost 1 base; unmatched junction nucleotides: 6. This CDR3 region has 15 residues. Per germline, CDR1 SEHNR and CDR2 FQNEAQ (reference sequence). The source of this sequence is a human donor with non-small cell lung cancer. The specimen sequenced was uninvolved lung tissue not adjacent to the tumor. The chain employs TRBV7-9 and TRBJ2-7; 9 bases map to TRBD2. The CDR3 reads CASSRYTSGSYEQYF. For the CDR3, the DNA is TGTGCCAGCAGCCGATACACTAGCGGGTCCTACGAGCAGTACTTC.